This T cell receptor (beta chain) was identified during a study of CXCR3 chemokines and chemotherapy response in bladder cancer (dated by TCRdb to 2022 to 2024). Broadly, across the study: Whether chemotherapy response in human bladder cancer was predicted by intratumoral CXCR3 chemokine system activity was examined in the study.

This clonotype is categorized as medium-sized (0.01 to 0.1%). It has no known antigen specificity. One base away there is no much larger clone; base qualities are not given. The CDR3 has 17 amino acids, counting the end cysteine and phenylalanine. This entry keeps only the CDR3 DNA: 51 bases, framed from base 1. CDR1 and CDR2 were assigned from the germline V gene (reference sequence) as LNHDA and SQIVND. V sheds 2 bases and J sheds 1 base, leaving 15 bases between their ends. Libraries came from PCR. Sequencing used an Illumina HiSeq 2500. TCRdb reprocessing: public reads trimmed at Q25 with fastp, clones called with MiXCR, in-frame beta chains kept. Each record represents a unique CDR3 protein, reported with the most common genes and DNA among its rows. This sample is represented by 2,000 to 3,000 distinct CDR3 sequences; approximately 7% of them were singletons. The ten largest clonotypes hold roughly 30% of the sample.

The origin of this receptor is a human donor with bladder cancer that responded to neoadjuvant chemotherapy. This specimen was collected from a patient whose treatment included neoadjuvant chemotherapy. The chain employs TRBV19 and TRBJ1-5; the D gene is unclear. The sequence in DNA is TGTGCCAGTAGTATACGGAACCGCGTCAGGAGCAATCAGCCCCAGCATTTT. Its amino acids are CASSIRNRVRSNQPQHF.